The clone carrying this TCR beta chain showed up many times. Its antigen is as yet unknown. The data were taken from a study of T cells in Graves' hyperthyroidism and ophthalmopathy. Study as a whole: Sampling of peripheral blood happened at initial diagnosis, prior to any treatment.

The V end was cut by 7 bases, the J end by 5 bases, with 10 bases between. Looked up from germline, CDR1 is SGHTA and CDR2 is FQGNSA. The CDR3 covers 12 residues. The authors took PBMCs from about 9.5 ml fresh peripheral blood. Authors of the study amplified TCR beta CDR3 regions from RNA transcripts. The HTBI primer set served for first-round RT-PCR of the TCR CDR3. MiXCR, applied by TCRdb to the multiplex PCR reads, yields one record per CDR3 protein. The repertoire holds approximately 420,000 distinct CDR3 sequences, with roughly an eighth as singletons. Notes on the study in general: The blood repertoire included most of the expanded thyroid clonotypes above 0.001. The model anticipated ophthalmopathy a median around six months pre-onset.

The chain combines TRBV7-2 with TRBJ2-3; no clear D gene. The TCR originated in a woman younger than 35 with Graves' hyperthyroidism. The sample taken for sequencing was blood. The CDR3, as DNA: TGTGCCAGCACCGCCGCACAAGATACGCAGTATTTT. Its protein is CASTAAQDTQYF.